This T cell receptor beta chain was identified in a study of cytomegalovirus exposure and HLA in healthy donors. This clone appeared once. The PCR was carried out with 60 Vbeta primers and 13 Jbeta primers. Method: immunoSEQ multiplex PCR; TCRdb's copy keeps in-frame clones and lacks some. The table includes roughly 130,000 clones, approximately 81% detected once. Whereas donors were nominally healthy upon sampling, unrecorded immune exposures were probable. The V and J ends lost 0 bases and 9 bases, in that order; junction bases with no gene match: 11. The CDR3 runs 17 residues. CDR1 and CDR2 from the germline V gene are MGHRA and YSYEKL.

The chain is built from TRBV4-1 and TRBJ2-1; 10 bases fit TRBD2. The sample consisted of PBMCs. This TCR derives from a man in his late teens or twenties in good health and CMV-seronegative. The DNA for the CDR3 is TGCGCCAGCAGCCAAGAAAGGTCCCTAGCGGGAGTAATTGAGCAGTTCTTC. Translated: CASSQERSLAGVIEQFF.